The clone carrying this T cell receptor (beta chain) was found once. Method: immunoSEQ multiplex PCR; TCRdb's copy keeps in-frame clones and lacks some. The data show about 590,000 clones, with nearly 97% seen just once and less than 0.13% held by the top ten. This specimen belongs to a study of shared clonotypes between healthy human individuals. Germline assignment: CDR1 SGHAT and CDR2 FQNNGV. The CDR3 covers 15 residues. The V and J ends lost 3 bases and 4 bases, in that order; junction bases with no gene match: 4. Terminally differentiated effector memory CD45RA+ cells were excluded from the naive CD8 cells, which were CD45RO-negative and positively selected for CCR7.

Sequencing was performed on naive CD8+ T cells sorted from blood. The TCR originated in a woman aged 25-40 years in good health. The chain joins TRBV11-2 to TRBJ2-1; 9 nucleotides agree with TRBD2. CDR3 amino acids: CASSLGLAAYNEQFF. The CDR3, as DNA: TGTGCCAGCAGCTTGGGACTAGCAGCATACAATGAGCAGTTCTTC.